The clone carrying this T cell receptor (beta chain) was seen more than once but under ten times. In the original processing: Reference gene primer amplification gave nucleated cell count estimates. Only in-frame clones appear in the TCRdb table, and some are missing; sequencing was by immunoSEQ multiplex PCR. That table furnishes V, J and clone size, whereas the DNA furnished D and trimming. This table has tens of thousands of clones, 75% to 85% appearing once. The CDR3 covers 16 residues. Trimming cost V 1 base and J 1 base, with 11 bases left between them. Germline V CDR1 and CDR2: MGHRA, YSYEKL. This sample is drawn from a study of blood T cell repertoires in COVID-19. Study-wide background: Sites in the United States, Italy and Spain provided acute and convalescent COVID-19 samples.

The chain uses TRBV4-1 and TRBJ1-3; possible D gene TRBD1, 6 bases. The sequence derives from a human donor in a cohort sampled during active COVID-19. The source material was peripheral blood. CDR3 sequence (DNA): TGCGCCAGCAGCCAAGCATTTACAGGGTCTGGAAACACCATATATTTT. Translated: CASSQAFTGSGNTIYF.